This T cell receptor beta chain is from a study of blood T cell repertoires in COVID-19 (TCRdb year 2020). Regarding the complete study: Collaborator samples came from the United States, Italy and Spain and covered acute and convalescent phases of COVID-19. Nearly every sample came with metadata listing a de-identified subject ID, COVID-19 status, age in years and sex. A freely available public database, intended as a resource for researchers studying the immune response to SARS-CoV-2, is where the repertoires were released. The dataset comprised deeply sampled blood TCRbeta repertoires from subjects exposed to, actively infected with, or recovered from COVID-19. Samples were obtained from the ongoing ImmuneRACE study (first 160 participants) and from 1,254 subjects provided by 6 global collaborators. Where HLA class I and class II types were available, the types were taken from metadata supplied by the sample provider, not from assay-based typing. The prospective study material was composed of cDNA or gDNA derived from T cells, B-cell-depleted T cells, or PBMCs.

Trimming removed 3 bases from V and 7 bases from J, leaving 15 bases between the germline ends. The CDR3 starts with the cysteine, ends with the phenylalanine, and has 15 residues. Only the CDR3 DNA is retained, 45 bases long and in frame from the first base. Via the germline V gene (reference sequence), CDR1 is MNHEY and CDR2 SMNVEV. The collaborating institutions used their own protocols to collect whole blood in K2EDTA tubes. For TCRbeta analysis, collaborator samples were shipped as frozen whole blood, as isolated PBMCs, or as DNA extracted from either sample type. TCRbeta CDR3 regions were amplified from genomic DNA using the immunoSEQ Assay, a bias-controlled multiplex PCR. The source study handled its data this way. Nucleated cell counts per sample were estimated from amplification of reference gene primers within the assay. To quantify the absolute abundance of each unique TCRbeta CDR3 rearrangement, sequence reads were collapsed and filtered. For each sample, productive Simpson clonality was calculated by taking the square root of Simpson's diversity index across productive rearrangements. The source is immuneACCESS, and TCRdb retained only in-frame sequences with V and J called. Part of the clones is not carried over; for the studies checked, unresolved V genes explain less than half of this, and the remainder is unexplained. V, J and clone size reflect that table, while D and trimming were determined from the DNA. The sample includes 100,000 or so clones, with roughly 82% observed a single time. Clones ranked in the top ten supply around 4.5% of the sample.

The paper as a whole reports these results and caveats: The amount of clinical and demographic metadata varied by source and participant and was provided uncurated.

As for this clone: This clone's antigen is unknown. The sample holds no much larger clone one base away, and base qualities are not on file.

The chain is encoded by TRBV27 joined to TRBJ2-2, with a weak D call of TRBD1 (6 bases match). The receptor comes from a human donor in a cohort sampled during active COVID-19. The specimen was peripheral blood. Here the CDR3 is given as CASSFSDRLGGELFF. The DNA is TGTGCCAGCAGTTTCTCGGACAGACTGGGCGGGGAGCTGTTTTTT.